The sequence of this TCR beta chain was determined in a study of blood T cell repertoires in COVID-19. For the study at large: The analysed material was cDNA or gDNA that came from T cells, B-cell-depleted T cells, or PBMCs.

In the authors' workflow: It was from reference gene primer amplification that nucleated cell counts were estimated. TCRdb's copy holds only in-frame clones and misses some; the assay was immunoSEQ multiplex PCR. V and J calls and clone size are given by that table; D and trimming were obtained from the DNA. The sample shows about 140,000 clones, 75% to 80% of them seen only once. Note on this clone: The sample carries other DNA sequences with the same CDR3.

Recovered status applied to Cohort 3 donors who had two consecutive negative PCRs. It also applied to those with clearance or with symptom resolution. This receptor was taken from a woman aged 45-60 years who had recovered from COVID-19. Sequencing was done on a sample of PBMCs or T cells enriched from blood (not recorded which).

CDR3 DNA sequence: TGTGCCAGCAGTTTGGCTAGAGGAGAGACCCAGTACTTC. Translating gives CASSLARGETQYF. The J gene is TRBJ2-5, the V gene TRBV12-3 or TRBV12-4; D is unresolved. The CDR3 covers 13 residues. Trimming cost V 3 bases and J 4 bases, with 9 bases left between them.